One sample yielded the 20 T cell receptor beta chains listed below, sequenced in a study of cytomegalovirus exposure and HLA in healthy donors. PCR involved 60 Vbeta and 13 Jbeta primers. Profiled with immunoSEQ multiplex PCR; TCRdb holds only in-frame clones, not every one. The sample has about 64,000 clones; more than 60% are singletons. The specimen was PBMCs. These receptors came from a male donor in good health and CMV-seropositive.

The rearrangement joins TRBV30 to TRBJ2-5; possibly TRBD2 for D (6 bases). This CDR3 spans 17 amino acids. V gave up 2 bases and J gave up 2 bases, with 21 bases separating them. Germline V gene data show CDR1 as GTSNPN and CDR2 as SVGIG (reference sequence). The CDR3 loop reads CAWSRLSGVSLQETQYF. The DNA of the CDR3 is TGTGCCTGGAGTCGTCTTAGCGGCGTAAGTCTTCAAGAGACCCAGTACTTC. Variable domain in full (rest from reference TRBV30 and TRBJ2-5): SQTIHQWPATLVQPVGSPLSLECTVEGTSNPNLYWYRQAAGRGLQLLFYSVGIGQISSEVPQNLSASRPQDRQFILSSKKLLLSDSGFYLCAWSRLSGVSLQETQYFGPGTRLLVL.

This clone was recorded a few times. The chain combines TRBV9 with TRBJ2-3; the match to TRBD1 covers 8 bases. The germline gives CDR1 SGDLS, CDR2 YYNGEE. The CDR3 runs 14 residues. The V and J ends lost 7 bases and 1 base, in that order; junction bases with no gene match: 5. In nucleotides, the CDR3 is TGTGCCAGCGGGACAGGCAGCCGCACAGATACGCAGTATTTT. Amino acids: CASGTGSRTDTQYF.

This clone was counted a few times. The chain carries TRBV7-9 and TRBJ1-1; D is unclear. The V end lost 0 bases, the J end lost 8 bases, and 4 bases lay between the germline ends. Germline assignment: CDR1 SEHNR and CDR2 FQNEAQ (reference sequence). The CDR3 has 11 residues. The CDR3 loop reads CASSLAQEAFF. Written as DNA, the CDR3 is TGTGCCAGCAGCTTAGCACAGGAAGCTTTCTTT.

The rearrangement joins TRBV7-2 to TRBJ2-3; TRBD2 aligns across 12 bases. The CDR3 sequence is 18 residues long. V shed 0 bases, J shed 4 bases, and the junction held 8 bases outside the gene matches. Looked up from germline, CDR1 is SGHTA and CDR2 is FQGNSA. The CDR3 region is CASSLAVVASGGADTQYF. The CDR3 DNA is TGTGCCAGCAGCTTAGCCGTTGTGGCTAGCGGGGGGGCAGATACGCAGTATTTT.

CDR3 coding DNA: TGTGCCAGCAGTCAAAATAATCGCGGCGAGCAGTACTTC. Protein: CASSQNNRGEQYF. This chain uses TRBV7-6 with TRBJ2-7; D remains unclear. The ends were cut back, 6 bases at V and 6 bases at J, with 15 bases in the middle. Germline-derived CDR1 and CDR2 are SGHVS and FNYEAQ. The CDR3 has 13 amino acids.

The chain is built from TRBV4-1 and TRBJ2-3, with no clear D. V was clipped by 1 base and J by 1 base, with 9 bases between them. CDR1 is MGHRA and CDR2 is YSYEKL in the germline V gene. This CDR3 comprises 15 residues. The DNA of the CDR3 is TGCGCCAGCAGCCAAGGACGGAGACGCACAGATACGCAGTATTTT. Its protein product is CASSQGRRRTDTQYF.

This rearrangement joins TRBV5-5 to TRBJ2-5; 9 bases map to TRBD1. The closer fit of TRBJ2-7 to the DNA end suggests the J call may be wrong. Germline lookup yields CDR1 SGHKS and CDR2 YYEKEE (reference sequence). This CDR3 is built from 12 residues. Here the CDR3 DNA reads TGTGCCAGCAGCATGACAGGGGGCGAGCAGTACTTC. Translating it yields CASSMTGGEQYF.

The V and J genes are TRBV7-2 and TRBJ1-2; 12 bases line up with TRBD1. Germline lookup yields CDR1 SGHTA and CDR2 FQGNSA. The CDR3 runs to 16 residues. The trim removed 4 bases at V and 4 bases at J, leaving 7 bases unmatched. CDR3 region: CASSWDGTGGTYGYTF. The CDR3 region has the DNA TGTGCCAGCAGCTGGGACGGGACAGGGGGCACCTATGGCTACACCTTC.

The chain couples TRBV5-4 to TRBJ1-1, with TRBD1 matching 9 bases. Germline V gene lookup returns CDR1 SGHNT and CDR2 YYREEE (reference sequence). The CDR3 loop spans 15 amino acids. The junction had 13 bases not matched to a gene; V was cut back by 8 bases and J by 5 bases. The CDR3 nucleotides are TGTGCCAGTCACACCCTGGACAGGGGACGGACTGAAGCTTTCTTT. Translating gives CASHTLDRGRTEAFF.

This clone was counted a few times. The chain employs TRBV7-9 and TRBJ2-7, with 11 bases identical to TRBD2. J gave up 4 bases and V 6 bases, and 2 bases lay outside the gene matches. CDR3 size: 13 residues. The germline V gene has CDR1 SEHNR and CDR2 FQNEAQ (reference sequence). CDR3 in amino acids: CASSWTSGYEQYF. DNA for the CDR3: TGTGCCAGCAGTTGGACTAGCGGGTACGAGCAGTACTTC.

The chain couples TRBV5-1 to TRBJ2-1, with a possible D match to TRBD2 (6 bases). The length of the CDR3 is 14 residues. In germline, CDR1 is SGHRS, CDR2 YFSETQ. V lost 2 bases and J lost 9, with 15 bases in between. For the CDR3, the DNA is TGCGCCAGCAGCTTAGAACGGGAGACCACTGAGCAGTTCTTC. Its protein product is CASSLERETTEQFF.

The chain uses TRBV6-5 and TRBJ1-2; 9 nucleotides line up with TRBD1. Germline V gives CDR1 MNHEY, CDR2 SVGAGI. CDR3 size: 15 residues. The V gene end was trimmed by 4 bases and the J gene end by 4 bases; junction bases not matched to a gene: 7. In DNA, the CDR3 is TGTGCCAGCAGTTTCGGGGGACAGGGAGGCTATGGCTACACCTTC. It specifies CASSFGGQGGYGYTF.

This clone came up a few times. V and J are TRBV9 and TRBJ2-1, with D unresolved. Trimming removed 6 bases from V and 4 bases from J, with 8 bases in between. Looked up from germline, CDR1 is SGDLS and CDR2 is YYNGEE. The CDR3 is made up of 12 amino acids. The DNA of the CDR3 is TGTGCCAGCAACCCGCTATACAATGAGCAGTTCTTC. Protein product: CASNPLYNEQFF.

The rearrangement links TRBV28 to TRBJ1-5, with TRBD1 matching 8 bases. Germline V gene lookup returns CDR1 MDHEN and CDR2 SYDVKM. J was trimmed by 7 bases and V by 6 bases; bases with no gene match: 8. The CDR3 has 14 residues. Here the CDR3 DNA reads TGTGCCAGCAGCCTCGGACAGGGTCGACAGCCCCAGCATTTT. This codes for CASSLGQGRQPQHF.

The gene calls are TRBV10-2 and TRBJ2-1, with D perhaps TRBD2 (6 bases). Trimming took off 7 bases at V and 0 bases at J, with 16 bases between the two ends. Germline assignment: CDR1 WSHSY and CDR2 SAAADI. The CDR3 runs to 16 residues. The CDR3 region is CASITRDLSSYNEQFF. As DNA, the CDR3 is TGCGCCAGCATCACTCGGGACTTAAGCTCCTACAATGAGCAGTTCTTC.

The chain joins TRBV6-1 to TRBJ2-7; the D gene is possibly TRBD2 (6 bases). The germline gives CDR1 MNHNS, CDR2 SASEGT. Trimming took off 4 bases at V and 3 bases at J, with 13 bases between the two ends. CDR3 length equals 14 residues. The CDR3 coding sequence is TGTGCCAGCAGTGTGGAGGGGTCGGGCTACGAGCAGTACTTC. Its protein is CASSVEGSGYEQYF.

CDR3 amino acids: CAWRGLDEQYF. The CDR3 DNA reads as TGTGCCTGGAGGGGTCTAGACGAGCAGTACTTC. The chain recombines TRBV30 with TRBJ2-7, with no clear D. Trimming removed 3 bases from V and 5 bases from J, with 8 bases in between. Germline CDR1 GTSNPN, CDR2 SVGIG (reference sequence). This CDR3 comprises 11 residues. Drawing the rest from reference TRBV30 and TRBJ2-7, the complete variable domain is SQTIHQWPATLVQPVGSPLSLECTVEGTSNPNLYWYRQAAGRGLQLLFYSVGIGQISSEVPQNLSASRPQDRQFILSSKKLLLSDSGFYLCAWRGLDEQYFGPGTRLTVT.

Only a few counts were recorded for this clone. The V call is TRBV6-1, the J call TRBJ1-5; no definite D call. V lost 1 base and J lost 2, with 6 bases in between. Germline CDR1 and CDR2: MNHNS and SASEGT. The CDR3 runs 14 residues. The CDR3 nucleotides are TGTGCCAGCAGTGAAGGGAGGGGCAATCAGCCCCAGCATTTT. Residues: CASSEGRGNQPQHF.

The chain uses TRBV25-1 and TRBJ1-2; 7 nucleotides align to TRBD1. The V segment lost 3 bases and the J segment 3 bases; nucleotides outside the gene matches: 1. CDR3 length: 13 amino acids. Per the germline V gene, CDR1 is MGHDK and CDR2 is SYGVNS. The CDR3 is CASSEQGDYGYTF. The CDR3 bases are TGTGCCAGCAGTGAGCAGGGGGACTATGGCTACACCTTC.

The chain has TRBV7-3 and TRBJ2-2; 12 bases are shared with TRBD2. J lost 8 bases, V lost 4 bases, and 5 bases had no gene match. Germline V gives CDR1 SGHTA, CDR2 FQGTGA. The CDR3 has 15 amino acids. The chain's CDR3 is CASSSTSGSAGELFF. Written as DNA, the CDR3 is TGTGCCAGCAGCTCGACTAGCGGGAGCGCGGGGGAGCTGTTTTTT.